The entry that follows covers one T cell receptor beta chain sequence. These data are taken from a study of blood T cell repertoires in COVID-19. Sequenced by immunoSEQ multiplex PCR; TCRdb stores in-frame clones only, minus some. The data show 95,000 to 150,000 clones, 78% seen once. Per the germline V gene, CDR1 is SGHNT and CDR2 is YENEEA. V lost 4 bases and J 5 bases, leaving 9 bases between the germline ends. The CDR3 has 13 residues. The chain is built from TRBV11-3 and TRBJ1-5, with TRBD1 as a possible D gene (5 bases). Sample: peripheral blood. This sequence was found in a man between 65 and 85 years old with acute or convalescent COVID-19. The CDR3 nucleotides are TGTGCCAGCAGCTGGGGCCGGGATCAGCCCCAGCATTTT. Encoded protein: CASSWGRDQPQHF.